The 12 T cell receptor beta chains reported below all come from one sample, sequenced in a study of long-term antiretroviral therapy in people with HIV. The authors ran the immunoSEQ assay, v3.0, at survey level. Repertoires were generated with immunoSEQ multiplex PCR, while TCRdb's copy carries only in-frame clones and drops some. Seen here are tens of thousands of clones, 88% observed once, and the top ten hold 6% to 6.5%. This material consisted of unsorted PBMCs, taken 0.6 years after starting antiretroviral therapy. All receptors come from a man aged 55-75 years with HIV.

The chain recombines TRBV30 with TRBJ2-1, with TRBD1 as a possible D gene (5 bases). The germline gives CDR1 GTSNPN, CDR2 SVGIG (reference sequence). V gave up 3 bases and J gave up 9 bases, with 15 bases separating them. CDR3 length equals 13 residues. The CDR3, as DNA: TGTGCCTGGAGCCCAACAGGCACCGGTGAGCAGTTCTTC. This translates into CAWSPTGTGEQFF.

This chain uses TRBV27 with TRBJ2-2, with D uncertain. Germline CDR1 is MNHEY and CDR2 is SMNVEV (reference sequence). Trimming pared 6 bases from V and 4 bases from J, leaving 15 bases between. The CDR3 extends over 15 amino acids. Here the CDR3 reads CASSATAAPTGELFF. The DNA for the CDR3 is TGTGCCAGCAGCGCCACAGCCGCACCCACCGGGGAGCTGTTTTTT.

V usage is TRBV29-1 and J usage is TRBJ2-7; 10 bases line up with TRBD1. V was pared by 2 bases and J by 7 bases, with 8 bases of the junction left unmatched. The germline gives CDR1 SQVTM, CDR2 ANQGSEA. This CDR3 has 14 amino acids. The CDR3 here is CSVEKTGTGDEQYF. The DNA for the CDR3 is TGCAGCGTTGAAAAAACCGGGACAGGGGATGAGCAGTACTTC.

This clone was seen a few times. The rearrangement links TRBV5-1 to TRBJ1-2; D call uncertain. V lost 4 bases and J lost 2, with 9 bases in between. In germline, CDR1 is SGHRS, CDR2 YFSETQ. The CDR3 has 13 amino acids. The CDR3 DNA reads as TGCGCCAGCAGCCGAGGAGAGAACTATGGCTACACCTTC. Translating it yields CASSRGENYGYTF.

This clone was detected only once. Here the CDR3 reads CASSLSGINQPQHF. In DNA form, the CDR3 reads TGTGCCAGCAGTTTATCAGGAATCAATCAGCCCCAGCATTTT. The V gene is TRBV27, the J gene TRBJ1-5, with D hard to call. Germline V gene sequence: CDR1 MNHEY, CDR2 SMNVEV (reference sequence). The V gene lost 0 bases and the J gene lost 3 bases, with 6 bases spanning the gap. CDR3 length: 14 amino acids.

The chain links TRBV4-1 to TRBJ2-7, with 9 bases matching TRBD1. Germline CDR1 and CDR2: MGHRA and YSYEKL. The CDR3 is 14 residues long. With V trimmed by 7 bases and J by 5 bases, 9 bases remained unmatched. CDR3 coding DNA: TGCGCCAGCAAACCCGGGACAGGGAATGACGAGCAGTACTTC. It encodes CASKPGTGNDEQYF.

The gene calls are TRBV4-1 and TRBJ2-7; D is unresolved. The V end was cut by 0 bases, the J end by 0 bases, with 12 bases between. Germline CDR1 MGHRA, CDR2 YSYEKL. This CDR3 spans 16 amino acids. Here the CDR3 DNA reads TGCGCCAGCAGCCAAGACGAACGGATACACTCCTACGAGCAGTACTTC. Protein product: CASSQDERIHSYEQYF.

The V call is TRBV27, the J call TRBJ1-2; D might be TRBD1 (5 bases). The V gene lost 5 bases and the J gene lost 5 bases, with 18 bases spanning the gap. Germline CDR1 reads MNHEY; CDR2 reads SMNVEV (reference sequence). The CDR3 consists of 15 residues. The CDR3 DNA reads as TGTGCCAGCAGTCCTCGGGACGGAGCTGGGTATGGCTACACCTTC. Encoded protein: CASSPRDGAGYGYTF.

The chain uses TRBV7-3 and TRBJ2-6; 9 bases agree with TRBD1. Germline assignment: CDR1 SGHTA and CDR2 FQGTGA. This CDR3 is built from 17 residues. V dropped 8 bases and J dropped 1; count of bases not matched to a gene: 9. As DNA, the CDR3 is TGTGCCAGCCGTCCCGGGACAGGGCGGTCTGGGGCCAACGTCCTGACTTTC. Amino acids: CASRPGTGRSGANVLTF. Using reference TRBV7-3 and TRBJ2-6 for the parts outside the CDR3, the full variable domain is GAGVSQTPSNKVTEKGKYVELRCDPISGHTALYWYRQSLGQGPEFLIYFQGTGAADDSGLPNDRFFAVRPEGSVSTLKIQRTERGDSAVYLCASRPGTGRSGANVLTFGAGSRLTVL.

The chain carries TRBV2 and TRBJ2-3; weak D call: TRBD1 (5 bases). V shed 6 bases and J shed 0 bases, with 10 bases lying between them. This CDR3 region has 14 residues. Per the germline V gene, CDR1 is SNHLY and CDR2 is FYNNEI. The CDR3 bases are TGTGCCAGCAGCCTGGACACTAGCACAGATACGCAGTATTTT. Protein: CASSLDTSTDTQYF.

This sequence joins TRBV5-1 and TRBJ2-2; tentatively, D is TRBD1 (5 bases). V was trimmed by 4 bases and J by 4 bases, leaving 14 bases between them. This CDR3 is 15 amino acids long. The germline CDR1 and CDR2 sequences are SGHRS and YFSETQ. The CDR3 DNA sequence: TGCGCCAGCAGCATAGACAGATTACCCACCGGGGAGCTGTTTTTT. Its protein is CASSIDRLPTGELFF.

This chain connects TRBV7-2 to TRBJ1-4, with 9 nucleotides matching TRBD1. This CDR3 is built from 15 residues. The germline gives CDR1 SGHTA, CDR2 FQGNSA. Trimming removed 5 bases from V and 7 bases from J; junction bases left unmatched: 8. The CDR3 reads CASSPNRGQSEKLFF. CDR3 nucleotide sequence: TGTGCCAGCAGCCCCAACAGGGGGCAGAGTGAAAAACTGTTTTTT.